The rows below give T cell receptor beta chains drawn from one sample of a study of shared clonotypes between healthy human individuals. TCRdb's table, derived via immunoSEQ multiplex PCR, lists solely in-frame clones and lacks some. The data show about 2.2 million clones, with about 93% seen just once and more than 1.5% held by the top ten. The specimen was naive CD8+ T cells from PBMCs. The receptors come from a man between 18 and 29 years old in good health. Some clones in this sample may be carry-over from other donors' samples. CDR3s include the opening cysteine and the closing phenylalanine or tryptophan.

j_call,v_call,cdr3_aa
TRBJ2-2,TRBV7-6,CASSPAGGANTGELFF
TRBJ2-7,TRBV6-5,CASSPGRTSSYEQYF
TRBJ1-1,TRBV19,CASSIDRKGWTEAFF
TRBJ2-7,TRBV2,CASRQEGKGSYEQYF
TRBJ1-1,TRBV27,CASSQLGAMNTEAFF
TRBJ2-5,TRBV7-6,CASSEGWETQYF
TRBJ2-1,TRBV27,CASSWWGNEQFF
TRBJ2-7,TRBV11-3,CASSRGSGRTVEQYF
TRBJ2-2,TRBV4-1,CASSQEGRLNTGELFF
TRBJ2-7,TRBV11-2,CASSLTRLATSYEQYF
TRBJ2-2,TRBV11-3,CASSSRQGGGELFF
TRBJ2-3,TRBV9,CASSARLGQGRTDTQYF
TRBJ2-1,TRBV4-1,CASSRTSGPRNEQFF
TRBJ2-2,TRBV27,CASSEPTSWPGELFF
TRBJ1-1,TRBV2,CASSAQVMNTEAFF
TRBJ2-2,TRBV4-2,CASSQEYRLHTGELFF
TRBJ2-1,TRBV29-1,CSGLVDRGGNEQFF
TRBJ2-1,TRBV27,CASSSGAGAYNEQFF
TRBJ1-1,TRBV6-5,CASSYRQGNTEAFF
TRBJ2-7,TRBV27,CASSSGHEQYF
TRBJ1-1,TRBV7-9,CASSLAGKLNTEAFF
TRBJ2-5,TRBV11-2,CASSLGQLAEETQYF
TRBJ1-1,TRBV19,CASKGMNTEAFF
TRBJ2-1,TRBV5-1,CASSLAGNNEQFF
TRBJ2-7,TRBV27,CASSPVAGSSYEQYF
TRBJ2-3,TRBV4-3,CASSQDVAGASDTQYF
TRBJ1-1,TRBV11-2,CASSPKTLLNTEAFF
TRBJ1-4,TRBV5-1,CASSAARGATNEKLFF
TRBJ1-1,TRBV7-9,CASSPLTSGKAEAFF
TRBJ2-5,TRBV13,CASSLTRKETQYF
TRBJ2-7,TRBV9,CASSGSTGAVSPYEQYF
TRBJ1-2,TRBV6-4,CASTGGRPDWYGYTF
TRBJ1-1,TRBV15,CATSEDGNTEAFF
TRBJ2-1,TRBV4-3,CASSQETSLYEQFF
TRBJ2-1,TRBV5-1,CASSLGQTSYNEQFF
TRBJ2-1,TRBV9,CASSVDQWFSGTNEQFF
TRBJ1-4,TRBV10-3,CARVQTNEKLFF
TRBJ2-1,TRBV4-3,CASSQDWGSRGEQFF
TRBJ2-2,TRBV27,CASSLLGPSGRAGELFF
TRBJ1-2,TRBV15,CATSRATGGGYGYTF
TRBJ2-7,TRBV5-1,CASSFVAGVYDEQYF
TRBJ2-7,TRBV7-9,CASNGGAGGPSYEQYF
TRBJ2-1,TRBV5-1,CASSSGQGIYNEQFF
TRBJ2-3,TRBV9,CASSVALAGGSPDTQYF